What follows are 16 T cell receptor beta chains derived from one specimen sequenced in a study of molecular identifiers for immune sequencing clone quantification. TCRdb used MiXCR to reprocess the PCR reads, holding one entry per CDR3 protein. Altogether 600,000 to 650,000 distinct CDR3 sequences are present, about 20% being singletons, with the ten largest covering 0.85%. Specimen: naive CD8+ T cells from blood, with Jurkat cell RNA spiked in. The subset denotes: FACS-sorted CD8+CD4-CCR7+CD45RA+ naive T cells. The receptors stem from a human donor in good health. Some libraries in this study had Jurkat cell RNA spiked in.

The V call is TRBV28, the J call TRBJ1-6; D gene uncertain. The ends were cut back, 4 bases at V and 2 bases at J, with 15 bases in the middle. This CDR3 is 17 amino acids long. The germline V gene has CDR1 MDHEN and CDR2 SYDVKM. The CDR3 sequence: CASSSEPVAAYNSPLHF. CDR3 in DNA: TGTGCCAGCAGTTCCGAACCCGTGGCAGCCTATAATTCACCCCTCCACTTT.

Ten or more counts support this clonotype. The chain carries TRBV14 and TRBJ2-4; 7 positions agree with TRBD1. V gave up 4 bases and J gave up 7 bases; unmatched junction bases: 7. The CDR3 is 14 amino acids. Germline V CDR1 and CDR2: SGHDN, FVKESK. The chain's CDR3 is CASSRKPQGNIQYF. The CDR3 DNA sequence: TGTGCCAGCAGCCGGAAGCCACAGGGGAACATTCAGTACTTC. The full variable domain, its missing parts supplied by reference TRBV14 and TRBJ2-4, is EAGVTQFPSHSVIEKGQTVTLRCDPISGHDNLYWYRRVMGKEIKFLLHFVKESKQDESGMPNNRFLAERTGGTYSTLKVQPAELEDSGVYFCASSRKPQGNIQYFGAGTRLSVL.

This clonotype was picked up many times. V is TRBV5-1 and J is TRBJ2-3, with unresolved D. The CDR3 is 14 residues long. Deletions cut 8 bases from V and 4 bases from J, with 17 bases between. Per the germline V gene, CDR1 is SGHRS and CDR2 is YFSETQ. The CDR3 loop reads CASTPALGPDTQYF. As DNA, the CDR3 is TGCGCCAGTACGCCCGCCCTAGGCCCAGATACGCAGTATTTT.

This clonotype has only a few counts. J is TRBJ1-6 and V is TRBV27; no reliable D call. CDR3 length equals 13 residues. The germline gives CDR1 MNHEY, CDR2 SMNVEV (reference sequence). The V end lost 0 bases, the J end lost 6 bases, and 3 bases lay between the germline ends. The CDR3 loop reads CASSLSANSPLHF. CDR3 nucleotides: TGTGCCAGCAGTTTATCAGCTAATTCACCCCTCCACTTT.

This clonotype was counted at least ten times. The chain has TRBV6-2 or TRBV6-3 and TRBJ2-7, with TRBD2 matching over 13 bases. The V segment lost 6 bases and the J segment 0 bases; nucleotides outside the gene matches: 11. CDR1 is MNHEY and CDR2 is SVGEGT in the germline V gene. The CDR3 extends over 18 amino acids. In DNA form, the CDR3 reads TGTGCCAGCAGCACCGGGACTAGCGGGGCCGGAGTCTCCTACGAGCAGTACTTC. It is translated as CASSTGTSGAGVSYEQYF.

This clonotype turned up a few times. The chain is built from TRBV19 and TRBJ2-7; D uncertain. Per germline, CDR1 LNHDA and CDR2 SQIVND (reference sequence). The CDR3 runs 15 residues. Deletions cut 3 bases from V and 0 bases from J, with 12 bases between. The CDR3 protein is CASSILVGSSYEQYF. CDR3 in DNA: TGTGCCAGTAGTATTTTAGTCGGCAGCTCCTACGAGCAGTACTTC.

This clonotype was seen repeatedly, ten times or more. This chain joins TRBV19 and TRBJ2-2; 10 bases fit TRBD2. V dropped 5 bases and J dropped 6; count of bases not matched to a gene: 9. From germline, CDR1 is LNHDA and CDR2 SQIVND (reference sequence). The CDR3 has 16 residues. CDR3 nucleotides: TGTGCCAGTAGTTGGTCTAGCGGGGGTTCCTCCGGGGAGCTGTTTTTT. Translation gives CASSWSSGGSSGELFF.

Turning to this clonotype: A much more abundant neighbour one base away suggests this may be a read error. This CDR3 is CATSDLKRQDTYVQYF. The CDR3 DNA follows: TGTGCCACCAGTGATTTGAAGCGACAGGACACCTACGTGCAGTACTTC. The chain combines TRBV24-1 with TRBJ2-7; D may be TRBD1 (6 bases). This CDR3 is built from 16 residues. Germline CDR1 and CDR2: KGHDR and SFDVKD.

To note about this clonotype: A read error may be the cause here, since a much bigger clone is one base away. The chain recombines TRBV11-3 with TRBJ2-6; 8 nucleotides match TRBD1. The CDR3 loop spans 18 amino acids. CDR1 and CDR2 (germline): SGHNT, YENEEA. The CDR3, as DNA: TGTGCCAGCAGCCCAAGACAGGGGAAAGACGCTGGGGCCAGCGTCCTGACTTTC. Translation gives CASSPRQGKDAGASVLTF.

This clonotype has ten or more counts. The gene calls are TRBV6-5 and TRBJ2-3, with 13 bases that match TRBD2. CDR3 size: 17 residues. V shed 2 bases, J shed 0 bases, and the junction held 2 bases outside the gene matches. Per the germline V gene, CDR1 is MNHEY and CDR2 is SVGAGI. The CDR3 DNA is TGTGCCAGCAGTTACCAGGGACTAGCGGGAAGCACAGATACGCAGTATTTT. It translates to CASSYQGLAGSTDTQYF.

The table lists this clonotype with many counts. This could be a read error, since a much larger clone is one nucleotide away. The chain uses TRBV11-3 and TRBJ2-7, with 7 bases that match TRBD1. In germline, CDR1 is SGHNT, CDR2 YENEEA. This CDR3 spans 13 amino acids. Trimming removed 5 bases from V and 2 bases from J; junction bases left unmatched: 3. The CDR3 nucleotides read TGTGCCAGCAGCCGAGGGACAGCCTACGAGCAGTACTTC. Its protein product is CASSRGTAYEQYF.

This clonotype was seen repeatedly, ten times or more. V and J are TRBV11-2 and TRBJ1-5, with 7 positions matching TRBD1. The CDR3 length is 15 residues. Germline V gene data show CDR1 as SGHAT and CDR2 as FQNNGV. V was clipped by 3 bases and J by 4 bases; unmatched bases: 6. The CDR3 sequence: CASSLGQLPNQPQHF. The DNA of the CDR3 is TGTGCCAGCAGCTTGGGACAGTTGCCGAATCAGCCCCAGCATTTT.

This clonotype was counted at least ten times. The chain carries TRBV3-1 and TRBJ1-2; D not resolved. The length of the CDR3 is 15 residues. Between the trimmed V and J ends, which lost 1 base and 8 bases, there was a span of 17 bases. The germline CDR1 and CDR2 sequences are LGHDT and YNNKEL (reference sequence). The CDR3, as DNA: TGTGCCAGCAGCCAAGGCACTCTCCCAATTGGGGGCTACACCTTC. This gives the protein CASSQGTLPIGGYTF.

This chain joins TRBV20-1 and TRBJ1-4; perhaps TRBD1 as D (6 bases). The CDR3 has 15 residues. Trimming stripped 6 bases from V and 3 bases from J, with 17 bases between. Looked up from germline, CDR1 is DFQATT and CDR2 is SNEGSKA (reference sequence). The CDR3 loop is CSATPRGGPNEKLFF. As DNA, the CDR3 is TGCAGTGCCACCCCACGGGGGGGGCCTAATGAAAAACTGTTTTTT.

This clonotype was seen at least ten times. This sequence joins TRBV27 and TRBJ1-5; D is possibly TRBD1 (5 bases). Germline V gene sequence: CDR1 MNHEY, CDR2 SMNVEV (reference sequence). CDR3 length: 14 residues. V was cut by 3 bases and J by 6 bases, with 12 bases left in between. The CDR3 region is CASSFAGTGQPQHF. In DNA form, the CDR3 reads TGTGCCAGCAGTTTCGCAGGGACGGGTCAGCCCCAGCATTTT.

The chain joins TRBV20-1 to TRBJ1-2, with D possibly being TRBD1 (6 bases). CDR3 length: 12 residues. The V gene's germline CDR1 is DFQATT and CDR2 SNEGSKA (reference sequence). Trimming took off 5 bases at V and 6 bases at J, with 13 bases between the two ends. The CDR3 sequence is CSAPDRSNGYTF. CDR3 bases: TGCAGTGCTCCGGACAGATCCAATGGCTACACCTTC.